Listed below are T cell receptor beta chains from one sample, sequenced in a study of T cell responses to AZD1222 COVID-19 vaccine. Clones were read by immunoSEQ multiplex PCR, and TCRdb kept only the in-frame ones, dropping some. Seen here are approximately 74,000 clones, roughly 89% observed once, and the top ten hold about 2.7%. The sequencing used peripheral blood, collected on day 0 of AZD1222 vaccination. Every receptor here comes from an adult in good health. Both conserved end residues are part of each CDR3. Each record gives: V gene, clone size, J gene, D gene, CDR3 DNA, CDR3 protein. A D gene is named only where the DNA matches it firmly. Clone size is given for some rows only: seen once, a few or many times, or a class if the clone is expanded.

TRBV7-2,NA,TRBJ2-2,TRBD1,TGTGCCAGCAGCCTGGGACAGGGGGGCACCGGGGAGCTGTTTTTT,CASSLGQGGTGELFF
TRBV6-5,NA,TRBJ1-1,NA,TGTGCCAGCAGGGAGAAGATGAACACTGAAGCTTTCTTT,CASREKMNTEAFF
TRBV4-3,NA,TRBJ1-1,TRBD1,TGCGCCAGCAGAACAAGATTACAGGGGTCCACTGAAGCTTTCTTT,CASRTRLQGSTEAFF
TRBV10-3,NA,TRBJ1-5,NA,TGTGCCATCAGTCGGGACGGTGAAGTCAATCAGCCCCAGCATTTT,CAISRDGEVNQPQHF
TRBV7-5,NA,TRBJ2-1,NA,TGTGTCAGAAGCTTACGGACACAGAGCTCCTACAATGAGCAGTTCTTC,CVRSLRTQSSYNEQFF
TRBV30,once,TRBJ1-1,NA,TGTGCCTGGAGGTTTGACAGTGAAGCTTTCTTT,CAWRFDSEAFF
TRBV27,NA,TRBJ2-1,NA,TGTGCCAGCAGTCCCGAAATTTCTAGACTAGTTAGAATGCAGTTCTTC,CASSPEISRLVRMQFF
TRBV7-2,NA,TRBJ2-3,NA,TGTGCCAGCAGCTTAGACAGTAGTAGCACAGATACGCAGTATTTT,CASSLDSSSTDTQYF
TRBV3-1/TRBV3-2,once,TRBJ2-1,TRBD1,TGTGCCAGCAGCCCTGGGCAGGGGGTCTACAATGAGCAGTTCTTC,CASSPGQGVYNEQFF
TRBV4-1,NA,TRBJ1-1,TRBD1,TGCGCCAGCAGCCAAGGTAAGGGGGCTGACACTGAAGCTTTCTTT,CASSQGKGADTEAFF
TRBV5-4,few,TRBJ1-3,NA,TGTGCCAGCAGCCCGGGGCTTGGAAACACCATATATTTT,CASSPGLGNTIYF
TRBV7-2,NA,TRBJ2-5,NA,TGTGCCAGCAGCCCTGAAGGTCGAGAGACCCAGTACTTC,CASSPEGRETQYF
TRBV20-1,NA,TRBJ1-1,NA,TGCAGTGCTAGTGATCCCAGGGCGGACACTGAAGCTTTCTTT,CSASDPRADTEAFF
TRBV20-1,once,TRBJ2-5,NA,TGCAGTGCTAGAGTCCAAGAGACCCAGTACTTC,CSARVQETQYF